This T cell receptor beta chain was captured in a study of identifying expanded T cells in peripheral blood. The CDR3 sequence is 16 residues long. The germline V gene encodes CDR1 SGHAT and CDR2 FQNNGV. The V end lost 1 base, the J end lost 3 bases, and 15 bases lay between the germline ends. This clone is classed as medium-sized. Its cognate antigen is unknown. Points from the study as a whole: Clone count variance between roughly 2-week samples rose with total template count. Differentially abundant clones: roughly 1.2 between replicates, approximately 15 at 2 to 3 weeks, roughly 18 at four.

Assay: immunoSEQ multiplex PCR; the TCRdb copy retains only in-frame clones and omits some. The sample yields about 89,000 clones, approximately 84% seen once. This clonotype originated in a person aged 18-70 years in good health. Sequencing was done on a sample of blood. The chain couples TRBV11-2 to TRBJ1-1, with D uncertain. CDR3 DNA: TGTGCCAGCAGCTTAGTTCGCGGAGGGATGGACACTGAAGCTTTCTTT. Translated, it gives CASSLVRGGMDTEAFF.